This T cell receptor (beta chain) is drawn from a study of cytomegalovirus exposure and HLA in healthy donors. In the study overall: When 398 donors were genotyped, about 80% of them were found to fall in the Caucasian-associated ancestry cluster. Study results and caveats: Investigators reported 150 to 200 TCR beta chains as tied to cytomegalovirus.

A multiplex PCR was run with 60 Vbeta primers and 13 Jbeta primers. The assay was immunoSEQ multiplex PCR, and TCRdb's table has in-frame clones only and misses some. Among around 170,000 clones, 77% were seen once, and the ten largest hold more than 1.4%. This clone was recorded once. Its matching antigen is unknown. CDR1 is SGHAT, CDR2 FQDESV, per germline (reference sequence). The CDR3 runs to 15 residues. The J segment lost 0 bases and the V segment lost 5 bases, leaving 4 bases of the junction unmatched. This clonotype originated in a man between 18 and 35 years old in good health and CMV-seronegative. The material sequenced was PBMCs. The chain carries TRBV11-1 and TRBJ2-4; 7 bases align to TRBD2. CDR3 sequence (DNA): TGTGCCAGCAGCCGGGGGACTACAGCCAAAAACATTCAGTACTTC. This translates into CASSRGTTAKNIQYF.